This record covers a single TCR beta chain. Its antigen is unidentified. This record comes from a study of cytomegalovirus exposure and HLA in healthy donors. Study-level findings and limits: Both high specificity and high sensitivity reportedly marked the classifier's diagnosis of cytomegalovirus status. The Asian-associated ancestry cluster reportedly had fewer N-insertions than the approximately 700-donor mean in a later analysis. Exclusion as indistinguishable affected some V segments, including TRBV6-2 and TRBV6-3.

This CDR3 has 16 amino acids. V was pared by 4 bases and J by 9 bases, with 20 bases between. Germline V gene sequence: CDR1 SGHKS, CDR2 YYEKEE (reference sequence). The study ran its PCR with 60 Vbeta and 13 Jbeta primers. Libraries were prepared by immunoSEQ multiplex PCR; TCRdb keeps only in-frame clonotypes and omits some of them. This repertoire shows about 200,000 clones, 80% to 85% found once; its top ten account for roughly 0.7%. Material: PBMCs. This TCR was sampled from a boy younger than 10 in good health and CMV-seronegative. The V and J genes are TRBV5-5 and TRBJ1-6, with D unclear. In nucleotides, the CDR3 is TGTGCCAGCAGCCAAAATCGGGTTTTCGGAGCTTCACCCCTCCACTTT. It is translated as CASSQNRVFGASPLHF. The whole variable domain, remainder taken from reference TRBV5-5 and TRBJ1-6, is DAGVTQSPTHLIKTRGQQVTLRCSPISGHKSVSWYQQVLGQGPQFIFQYYEKEERGRGNFPDRFSARQFPNYSSELNVNALLLGDSALYLCASSQNRVFGASPLHFGNGTRLTVT.